This T cell receptor beta chain was captured by sequencing in a study of cytomegalovirus exposure and HLA in healthy donors. Concerning this clone: What it binds is not known.

Whole-study results and caveats: A list of approximately 160 TCR beta chains associated with cytomegalovirus was given. Later on, an analysis showed TCR association rates differing by HLA locus, with DRB1 the most and HLA-C the fewest. As confirmed in vitro, three CMV-associated chains were specific for CMV antigens.

60 Vbeta and 13 Jbeta primers were used in PCR. The data were produced by immunoSEQ multiplex PCR, yet TCRdb's version contains in-frame clones alone and is incomplete. Altogether some 110,000 clones are present, roughly 74% being singletons, with the ten largest covering 4% to 4.5%. Nominally healthy donors provided the samples, though records likely missed some immune exposures. This clonotype was obtained from a woman aged 45-60 years in good health and CMV-seropositive. The sequenced sample consisted of PBMCs.

The CDR3: CASSLQGAEPQHF. The DNA of the CDR3 is TGCGCCAGCAGCCTCCAGGGCGCGGAGCCCCAGCATTTT. The chain links TRBV5-1 to TRBJ1-5; TRBD1 is a possible D gene (5 bases). V was trimmed by 4 bases and J by 8 bases, leaving 13 bases between them. The CDR3 is 13 amino acids. CDR1 is SGHRS, CDR2 YFSETQ, per germline. Full variable domain (remainder filled in from reference TRBV5-1 and TRBJ1-5): KAGVTQTPRYLIKTRGQQVTLSCSPISGHRSVSWYQQTPGQGLQFLFEYFSETQRNKGNFPGRFSGRQFSNSRSEMNVSTLELGDSALYLCASSLQGAEPQHFGDGTRLSIL.